Below, 20 T cell receptor beta chains from the same sample are listed, as sequenced in a study of response to subunit inactivated influenza vaccine. MiXCR, run by TCRdb on the RT-PCR reads, gives a single entry per CDR3 protein. The data show more than 550,000 distinct CDR3 sequences, about 11% seen once. These data are also associated with another study on T cells expressing NK-cell markers. That work states: UMIs were included in TCR beta cDNA generated by 5'RACE template switching.

Material: PBMCs from blood, obtained on the day of vaccination. The receptors were sampled from a man in his forties or fifties who received an inactivated influenza vaccine.

This clonotype has just a few counts. The V gene is TRBV29-1, the J gene TRBJ2-3; the D is unclear. There are 13 residues in the CDR3. Trimming shortened V by 7 bases and J by 2 bases, and 13 bases separated the two germline ends. In germline, CDR1 is SQVTM, CDR2 ANQGSEA. CDR3 in amino acids: CSGDWSNTDTQYF. For the CDR3, the DNA is TGCAGCGGTGACTGGTCGAACACAGATACGCAGTATTTT.

This chain joins TRBV6-2 or TRBV6-3 and TRBJ1-4; D remains ambiguous. This CDR3 has 13 amino acids. The V gene lost 6 bases and the J gene lost 4 bases, with 9 bases spanning the gap. Germline V gene data show CDR1 as MNHEY and CDR2 as SVGEGT. The chain's CDR3 is CASSRTDNEKLFF. In DNA, the CDR3 is TGTGCCAGCAGCCGGACGGATAATGAAAAACTGTTTTTT.

This clonotype turned up a few times. The chain has TRBV4-2 and TRBJ1-4, with D maybe TRBD1 (6 bases). The germline V gene has CDR1 LGHNA and CDR2 YNFKEQ. This CDR3 is built from 16 residues. The V gene lost 0 bases and the J gene lost 4 bases, with 12 bases spanning the gap. The CDR3 coding sequence is TGTGCCAGCAGCCAAGACCAGACAGGAAATAATGAAAAACTGTTTTTT. This translates into CASSQDQTGNNEKLFF.

This clonotype has a handful of counts. V usage is TRBV12-3 or TRBV12-4 and J usage is TRBJ2-7, with D possibly matching TRBD1 (6 bases). CDR3 length equals 13 residues. Between the trimmed V and J ends, which lost 6 bases and 6 bases, there was a span of 15 bases. DNA of the CDR3: TGTGCCAGCAGCCTCCACTTCAGGGGCGAGCAGTACTTC. Protein: CASSLHFRGEQYF.

The rearrangement uses TRBV6-2 or TRBV6-3 and TRBJ2-7, with TRBD2 matching 7 bases. Per germline, CDR1 MNHEY and CDR2 SVGEGT. Trimming cost V 3 bases and J 6 bases; bases outside gene matches: 2. The length of the CDR3 is 12 residues. CDR3 residues: CASSYGEGEQYF. As DNA, the CDR3 is TGTGCCAGCAGTTATGGGGAGGGCGAGCAGTACTTC.

This clonotype turned up a few times. The V and J genes are TRBV9 and TRBJ2-2; perhaps D is TRBD1 or TRBD2 (5 bases each). The V gene's germline CDR1 is SGDLS and CDR2 YYNGEE. V was cut by 4 bases and J by 2 bases, with 15 bases left in between. The CDR3 covers 16 residues. The CDR3 DNA reads as TGTGCCAGCAGCCTCTTCCCCGGGGCCAACACCGGGGAGCTGTTTTTT. Translated, it gives CASSLFPGANTGELFF.

This clonotype was counted a few times. J is TRBJ2-1 and V is TRBV4-1; 10 bases are a match to TRBD1. There are 16 residues in the CDR3. J gave up 6 bases and V 6 bases, and 11 bases lay outside the gene matches. Per the germline V gene, CDR1 is MGHRA and CDR2 is YSYEKL. For the CDR3, the DNA is TGCGCCAGCAGTCATTTTCCGGGACAGGGGATCAATGAGCAGTTCTTC. This encodes CASSHFPGQGINEQFF.

This chain links TRBV28 with TRBJ2-1; tentatively, D is TRBD2 (6 bases). Germline V gives CDR1 MDHEN, CDR2 SYDVKM. V shed 6 bases and J shed 3 bases, with 27 bases lying between them. The CDR3 spans 19 residues. As DNA, the CDR3 is TGTGCCAGCAGCCCTGGGAACCTAGTGGGGAGGATATACTACAATGAGCAGTTCTTC. It is translated as CASSPGNLVGRIYYNEQFF.

The chain combines TRBV20-1 with TRBJ2-7; 7 nucleotides agree with TRBD1. This CDR3 is built from 13 residues. Germline CDR1 reads DFQATT; CDR2 reads SNEGSKA (reference sequence). V was clipped by 2 bases and J by 2 bases; unmatched bases: 3. Written as DNA, the CDR3 is TGCAGTGCTAGATGGACAGGACCCTACGAGCAGTACTTC. Its protein product is CSARWTGPYEQYF.

This clonotype was found many times. The chain carries TRBV5-1 and TRBJ2-3, with 7 bases fitting TRBD2. V shed 1 base and J 0 bases; nucleotides not matched to a gene: 5. This CDR3 contains 16 residues. CDR1 is SGHRS, CDR2 YFSETQ, per germline. The CDR3 protein is CASSLSTSASTDTQYF. Written as DNA, the CDR3 is TGCGCCAGCAGCTTGTCCACTAGCGCAAGCACAGATACGCAGTATTTT.

The chain links TRBV29-1 to TRBJ1-4; 7 nucleotides align to TRBD1. The CDR3 loop spans 14 amino acids. CDR1 and CDR2 (germline): SQVTM, ANQGSEA. J was trimmed by 3 bases and V by 6 bases; bases with no gene match: 7. This CDR3 reads CSVAYQGANEKLFF. The CDR3 DNA reads TGCAGCGTAGCCTATCAGGGGGCTAATGAAAAACTGTTTTTT.

The chain uses TRBV4-2 and TRBJ2-3; TRBD2 might be the D (5 bases). CDR3 length equals 17 residues. With 0 bases removed from V and 1 base from J, the gap between germline ends came to 14 bases. In germline, CDR1 is LGHNA, CDR2 YNFKEQ. Written as DNA, the CDR3 is TGTGCCAGCAGCCAAGATCAAGTAAGCGGCGGCACAGATACGCAGTATTTT. Translation: CASSQDQVSGGTDTQYF.

There are many counts of this clonotype. V is TRBV25-1 and J is TRBJ1-5; D is unclear. This CDR3 has 13 residues. Germline lookup yields CDR1 MGHDK and CDR2 SYGVNS. With 2 bases removed from V and 2 bases from J, the gap between germline ends came to 4 bases. The DNA of the CDR3 is TGTGCCAGCAGTGAAACGGGCAATCAGCCCCAGCATTTT. Translating gives CASSETGNQPQHF.

This clonotype came up once. The junction departs from the called germline gene at one end, perhaps through a read error. This rearrangement joins TRBV7-7 to TRBJ2-3, with D hard to call. The CDR3 runs 15 residues. Looked up from germline, CDR1 is SSHAT and CDR2 is FNYEAQ (reference sequence). Written as DNA, the CDR3 is TGTGCTAGCACCCCGTTAGGCTCTAGCACAGATACGCAGTATTTT. Protein: CASTPLGSSTDTQYF.

The table lists this clonotype with a few counts. The CDR3 DNA is TGTGCCAGCAGCGTAGGGCGGAGCTCTGGGGCCAACGTCCTGACTTTC. Protein: CASSVGRSSGANVLTF. The V call is TRBV9, the J call TRBJ2-6; D unclear. CDR1 and CDR2 (germline): SGDLS, YYNGEE. V shed 0 bases and J shed 0 bases, with 7 bases lying between them. This CDR3 contains 16 residues.

This clonotype was recorded a few times. An end of the junction does not agree with germline; a read error may underlie this. The genes are TRBV11-2 and TRBJ2-7; D perhaps matches TRBD1 (5 bases). In germline, CDR1 is SGHAT, CDR2 FQNNGV. The length of the CDR3 is 12 residues. The CDR3 nucleotides are TGTGCCAGCAGCTCTGACAGATACTACTTGGACTTC. Encoded protein: CASSSDRYYLDF.

This clonotype was counted many times. The CDR3 DNA follows: TGCAGCGTTGAGTCAGGATCTGGGGCCAACGTCCTGACTTTC. Its protein product is CSVESGSGANVLTF. This chain connects TRBV29-1 to TRBJ2-6, with unresolved D. CDR1 is SQVTM, CDR2 ANQGSEA, per germline. The CDR3 spans 14 residues. Trimming removed 3 bases from V and 1 base from J, with 7 bases in between.

This clonotype was recorded a few times. The chain's CDR3 is CASSYPTPGNALDPYEQYF. The DNA of the CDR3 is TGTGCCAGCAGTTACCCCACCCCAGGGAACGCTTTGGACCCCTACGAGCAGTACTTC. The chain links TRBV6-2 or TRBV6-3 to TRBJ2-7; maybe TRBD1 (5 bases). Germline values: CDR1 MNHEY, CDR2 SVGEGT. The CDR3 runs to 19 residues. V was cut by 2 bases and J by 2 bases, with 25 bases left in between.

The chain joins TRBV18 to TRBJ2-7, with a weak D call TRBD2 (6 bases). Germline-derived CDR1 and CDR2 are KGHSH and LQKENI. The germline V and J ends were trimmed by 5 bases and 1 base, with 15 bases remaining between them. This CDR3 spans 15 amino acids. CDR3 residues: CASSTIPGSSYEQYF. CDR3 in DNA: TGTGCCAGCTCAACTATTCCCGGGAGTTCCTACGAGCAGTACTTC.

Of note for this clonotype: A much larger clone lies a single base off, so this may be a read error. The rearrangement uses TRBV7-2 and TRBJ2-7; TRBD1 matches at 8 bases. CDR1 and CDR2 from the germline V gene are SGHTA and FQGNSA. Trimming removed 5 bases from V and 2 bases from J; junction bases left unmatched: 5. The CDR3 has 14 residues. The CDR3 DNA is TGTGCCAGCAGCGTTGACAGGGGAACCTACGAGCAGTACTTC. This gives the protein CASSVDRGTYEQYF.